The next 9 T cell receptor beta chains were all read from a single sample in a study of shared clonotypes between healthy human individuals. Some clones are missing from TCRdb's copy, which holds only in-frame ones; the method was immunoSEQ multiplex PCR. This table holds over a million clones, 96% found once. Sequenced sample: naive CD4+ T cells sorted from blood. Subset meaning: CD45RA+ positively selected. The origin of the receptors is a man aged 25-45 years in good health.

This clone has only one observation. This rearrangement joins TRBV5-1 to TRBJ1-5, with a tentative D call TRBD1 (6 bases). The CDR3 is 19 residues long. Germline V gives CDR1 SGHRS, CDR2 YFSETQ. The V gene lost 2 bases and the J gene lost 3 bases, with 24 bases spanning the gap. The CDR3 DNA follows: TGCGCCAGCAGCTTCCTTCCTACCTCTACAGGGTTAGACAATCAGCCCCAGCATTTT. This encodes CASSFLPTSTGLDNQPQHF.

The chain has TRBV7-2 and TRBJ1-1; D remains ambiguous. This CDR3 is 16 amino acids long. Between the trimmed V and J ends, which lost 2 bases and 4 bases, there was a span of 17 bases. Germline CDR1 reads SGHTA; CDR2 reads FQGNSA. The CDR3 region has the DNA TGTGCCAGCAGCTTAAAGGCGCTGGCCTCGTCCACTGAAGCTTTCTTT. Amino acids: CASSLKALASSTEAFF.

This chain links TRBV19 with TRBJ1-4; 7 bases fit TRBD1. The ends lost 9 bases at V and 6 bases at J; junction bases unmatched: 10. The CDR3 runs to 14 residues. Germline loops: CDR1 LNHDA, CDR2 SQIVND (reference sequence). The CDR3 protein is CASSRGKRDEKLFF. As DNA, the CDR3 is TGTGCCAGCAGCAGGGGGAAGAGGGATGAAAAACTGTTTTTT.

This clone was detected only once. At the DNA level, this CDR3 is encoded by other sequences in the same sample as well. The V call is TRBV28, the J call TRBJ2-3; 11 bases are shared with TRBD2. CDR1 MDHEN and CDR2 SYDVKM come from the germline V gene. After removal of 3 bases from V and 3 bases from J, the junction contained 5 bases not matched to a gene. This CDR3 has 16 amino acids. CDR3 DNA: TGTGCCAGCAGTTTTACTAGCGGGAGAGGGACAGATACGCAGTATTTT. Protein: CASSFTSGRGTDTQYF.

The V call is TRBV19, the J call TRBJ2-1, with D perhaps TRBD2 (6 bases). The CDR3 is made up of 14 amino acids. V gave up 5 bases and J gave up 11 bases, with 19 bases separating them. Germline CDR1 and CDR2: LNHDA and SQIVND (reference sequence). Here the CDR3 DNA reads TGTGCCAGTAGTTTGGTAGCGGCAACGGTCCAGCAGTTCTTC. Protein product: CASSLVAATVQQFF.

Points on this clone: This same CDR3 is encoded by further DNA sequences in the sample. The genes are TRBV18 and TRBJ2-3; no clear D gene. The V gene lost 3 bases and the J gene lost 0 bases, with 7 bases spanning the gap. CDR1 is KGHSH, CDR2 LQKENI, per germline. This CDR3 region has 14 residues. CDR3 DNA: TGTGCCAGCTCACCCTTGGACAGCACAGATACGCAGTATTTT. This gives the protein CASSPLDSTDTQYF.

This clone has a handful of counts. Other DNA variants within this sample encode the same CDR3. This sequence joins TRBV19 and TRBJ2-3; the D gene is possibly TRBD2 (5 bases). Trimming left V 1 base short and J 0 bases short, with 5 bases between. The germline CDR1 and CDR2 sequences are LNHDA and SQIVND (reference sequence). The CDR3 is made up of 14 amino acids. CDR3 nucleotides: TGTGCCAGTAGTATAGGGACTAGCACAGATACGCAGTATTTT. It translates to CASSIGTSTDTQYF.

In DNA, the CDR3 is TGTGCCAGCAGCCCAGACCAAAATCAGCCCCAGCATTTT. It yields the protein CASSPDQNQPQHF. This chain uses TRBV9 with TRBJ1-5; no firm D call. With 4 bases removed from V and 4 bases from J, the gap between germline ends came to 9 bases. Germline V gives CDR1 SGDLS, CDR2 YYNGEE. This CDR3 has 13 residues.

This clone was seen once. The chain joins TRBV11-2 to TRBJ2-7, with TRBD1 as a possible D gene (5 bases). The germline V and J ends were trimmed by 5 bases and 2 bases, with 10 bases remaining between them. This CDR3 is built from 13 residues. CDR1 and CDR2 (germline): SGHAT, FQNNGV. CDR3 nucleotides: TGTGCCAGCAGCCAGAGGACACCCTACGAGCAGTACTTC. It specifies CASSQRTPYEQYF.